This T cell receptor (beta chain) was sequenced for a study of CD8 T cells in ankylosing spondylitis. Study-wide findings and caveats: Blood of patients with ankylosing spondylitis appeared to be characterized by a TCR beta motif of about eight highly homologous variants.

Points on this clonotype: The target antigen is unknown.

TCRdb reanalysed the 5' RACE reads using MiXCR and keeps one entry per CDR3 protein. The sample yields around 770,000 distinct CDR3 sequences, over 9.5% seen once. CDR1 is SQVTM, CDR2 ANQGSEA, per germline. The CDR3 covers 15 residues. V lost 6 bases and J lost 3, with 20 bases in between. This receptor was identified in a male donor with ankylosing spondylitis. The specimen sequenced was blood, either unsorted or a sorted T cell fraction (not recorded which). The J gene is TRBJ1-1, the V gene TRBV29-1; D is possibly TRBD1 (6 bases). CDR3 in DNA: TGCAGCGTCGCTCGTCTGGGGGGGCCTGACACTGAAGCTTTCTTT. It yields the protein CSVARLGGPDTEAFF. Variable domain in full (rest from reference TRBV29-1 and TRBJ1-1): SAVISQKPSRDICQRGTSLTIQCQVDSQVTMMFWYRQQPGQSLTLIATANQGSEATYESGFVIDKFPISRPNLTFSTLTVSNMSPEDSSIYLCSVARLGGPDTEAFFGQGTRLTVV.